The clone carrying this T cell receptor (beta chain) has ten or more counts. This specimen comes from a study of CD8 T cells in ankylosing spondylitis. Generation of TCR beta libraries employed quantitative 5'-RACE incorporating molecular barcodes. TCRdb reanalysed the 5' RACE reads using MiXCR and keeps one entry per CDR3 protein. The sample yields about 36,000 distinct CDR3 sequences, 4.5% to 6% seen once. The sequencing sample was made of blood, either unsorted or a sorted T cell fraction (not recorded which). The sequence came from a male donor with ankylosing spondylitis or in good health (not recorded which).

The CDR3 region has the DNA TGTGCCAGCAAAACAGGGGGGGGTACTGAAGCTTTCTTT. It specifies CASKTGGGTEAFF. This chain joins TRBV5-6 and TRBJ1-1, with 8 bases fitting TRBD1. V shed 6 bases and J 5 bases; nucleotides not matched to a gene: 6. The length of the CDR3 is 13 residues. Germline V lookup: CDR1 SGHDT, CDR2 YYEEEE.